Listed below are T cell receptor beta chains from one sample, sequenced in a study of shared clonotypes between healthy human individuals. The repertoire was sequenced with immunoSEQ multiplex PCR; TCRdb's copy has only in-frame clones and lacks some. The data contain about 480,000 clones, about four fifths of them singletons. The sequencing sample was made of PBMCs. These TCRs come from a woman in her thirties or forties in good health. Some clones in this sample may be carry-over from other donors' samples. The CDR3 runs from the conserved cysteine through the conserved F or W. The D gene is left open where the match is weak. Clone size appears in some rows only: once, few, many, or a class for an expanded clone.

cdr3_aa,cdr3_nt,clone_size,j_call,v_call,d_call
CASSWSSGANVLTF,TGTGCCAGCAGTTGGTCCTCTGGGGCCAACGTCCTGACTTTC,many,TRBJ2-6,TRBV28,NA
CASSTLTSPSYEQYF,TGTGCCAGTAGTACCTTGACTAGCCCCTCCTACGAGCAGTACTTC,NA,TRBJ2-7,TRBV19,TRBD2
CASSADYGETQYF,TGTGCCAGCAGCGCGGACTACGGGGAGACCCAGTACTTC,NA,TRBJ2-5,TRBV5-4,NA
CASSGPGTNNNEQFF,TGTGCCAGCAGCGGACCCGGGACAAATAACAATGAGCAGTTCTTC,NA,TRBJ2-1,TRBV11-2,NA
CASSPQPGLVPDTGELFF,TGTGCCAGCAGCCCCCAACCGGGACTAGTTCCTGACACCGGGGAGCTGTTTTTT,few,TRBJ2-2,TRBV7-2,TRBD2
CASSSTVGNQPQHF,TGTGCCAGCAGTTCGACAGTCGGCAATCAGCCCCAGCATTTT,NA,TRBJ1-5,TRBV6-6,NA
CASSVSGLAGETQYF,TGTGCCAGCAGCGTGAGTGGGCTAGCGGGAGAGACCCAGTACTTC,NA,TRBJ2-5,TRBV9,TRBD2
CAWTMGGPEAFF,TGTGCCTGGACAATGGGGGGACCTGAAGCTTTCTTT,NA,TRBJ1-1,TRBV30,NA
CAWTGQGAWNEQYF,TGTGCCTGGACCGGACAGGGGGCTTGGAACGAGCAGTACTTC,once,TRBJ2-7,TRBV30,TRBD1
CASSQDASVVGNEQFF,TGTGCCAGCAGCCAAGATGCTAGCGTCGTCGGCAATGAGCAGTTCTTC,NA,TRBJ2-1,TRBV4-2,NA
CASSSLAGVETQYF,TGTGCTAGCAGCTCCTTAGCGGGAGTTGAGACCCAGTACTTC,NA,TRBJ2-5,TRBV7-7,TRBD2
CASSRGETQYF,TGTGCCAGCAGCAGGGGAGAGACCCAGTACTTC,NA,TRBJ2-5,TRBV6-6,NA
CASSFISGINEQFF,TGCGCCAGCAGCTTTATCAGCGGGATAAATGAGCAGTTCTTC,few,TRBJ2-1,TRBV5-1,TRBD2
CASTPVGLAGEYEQYF,TGTGCCAGTACCCCAGTGGGACTAGCGGGAGAGTACGAGCAGTACTTC,NA,TRBJ2-7,TRBV19,TRBD2
CASRGDNEQFF,TGTGCCAGTAGGGGGGACAATGAGCAGTTCTTC,NA,TRBJ2-1,TRBV6-6,NA
CASSQEGGRDTDTQYF,TGCGCCAGCAGCCAAGAAGGCGGGAGGGACACAGATACGCAGTATTTT,few,TRBJ2-3,TRBV4-3,TRBD2
CASSPLSRGLNTEAFF,TGTGCCAGCAGCCCCCTGTCTCGGGGGCTGAACACTGAAGCTTTCTTT,NA,TRBJ1-1,TRBV11-2,NA
CSVDRTGIYNEQFF,TGCAGCGTTGACAGGACAGGAATCTACAATGAGCAGTTCTTC,NA,TRBJ2-1,TRBV29-1,TRBD1
CAWRATDRGYAQPQHF,TGTGCCTGGAGAGCCACGGACAGGGGGTATGCTCAGCCCCAGCATTTT,NA,TRBJ1-5,TRBV30,TRBD1
CASVGTGVYTGELFF,TGTGCCAGTGTGGGGACAGGGGTGTACACCGGGGAGCTGTTTTTT,NA,TRBJ2-2,TRBV19,TRBD1
CASSPSGSRDEQYF,TGTGCCAGCTCACCGAGCGGGAGTAGGGACGAGCAGTACTTC,NA,TRBJ2-7,TRBV18,TRBD2
CASSFAPAGSTDTQYF,TGTGCCAGTAGTTTCGCCCCCGCGGGTAGCACAGATACGCAGTATTTT,NA,TRBJ2-3,TRBV19,NA
CATSRDLRTSTDTQYF,TGTGCCACCAGCAGAGATCTCCGGACTAGCACAGATACGCAGTATTTT,once,TRBJ2-3,TRBV15,NA
CASSPGKEYTGELFF,TGTGCCAGCAGCCCAGGGAAGGAGTACACCGGGGAGCTGTTTTTT,NA,TRBJ2-2,TRBV5-5,NA
CANREDSEAFF,TGTGCCAACCGGGAAGACAGTGAAGCTTTCTTT,NA,TRBJ1-1,TRBV6-4,NA
CASSLVVFGGSRGNTEAFF,TGTGCCAGCAGCTTAGTGGTTTTTGGGGGGTCCCGAGGGAACACTGAAGCTTTCTTT,NA,TRBJ1-1,TRBV7-2,NA
CATTREAGRTDTQYF,TGCGCCACCACCAGGGAGGCGGGGAGGACAGATACGCAGTATTTT,NA,TRBJ2-3,TRBV4-3,NA
CATSRGAGGYNEQFF,TGTGCCACCAGCAGGGGAGCGGGGGGCTACAATGAGCAGTTCTTC,few,TRBJ2-1,TRBV15,TRBD2